This T cell receptor beta chain was retrieved from a study of blood T cell repertoires in COVID-19. Study summary: The origin of the acute and convalescent COVID-19 samples was the United States, Italy and Spain. T cells, B-cell-depleted T cells, or PBMCs supplied cDNA or gDNA.

Per the germline V gene, CDR1 is ENHRY and CDR2 is SYGVKD. The CDR3 totals 15 residues. J lost 5 bases, V lost 8 bases, and 4 bases had no gene match. Seattle participants joined during active infection and were tracked over time. The authors' processing: Reference gene primer amplification gave nucleated cell count estimates. Measured with immunoSEQ multiplex PCR; TCRdb has only the in-frame clones, and not every one. For V, J and clone size, that table is used; D and trimming come from the DNA. This table has around 210,000 clones, approximately 80% appearing once. Material for sequencing was peripheral blood. This clonotype was sampled from a woman aged 80 or over with COVID-19, enrolled during active disease. The V gene is TRBV10-3, the J gene TRBJ2-1; 15 nucleotides match TRBD2. In DNA form, the CDR3 reads TGTGCCATCGGCGGACTAGCGGGGGGGAACAATGAGCAGTTCTTC. Protein product: CAIGGLAGGNNEQFF.